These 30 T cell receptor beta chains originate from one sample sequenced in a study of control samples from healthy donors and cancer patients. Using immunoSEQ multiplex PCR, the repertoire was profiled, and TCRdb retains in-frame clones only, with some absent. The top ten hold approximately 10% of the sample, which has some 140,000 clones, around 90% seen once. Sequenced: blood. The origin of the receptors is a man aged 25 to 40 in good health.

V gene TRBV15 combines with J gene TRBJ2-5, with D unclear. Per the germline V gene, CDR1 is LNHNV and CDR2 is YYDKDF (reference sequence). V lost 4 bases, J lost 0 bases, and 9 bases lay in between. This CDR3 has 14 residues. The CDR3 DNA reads TGTGCCACCAGCACCGGAGAGTACCAAGAGACCCAGTACTTC. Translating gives CATSTGEYQETQYF.

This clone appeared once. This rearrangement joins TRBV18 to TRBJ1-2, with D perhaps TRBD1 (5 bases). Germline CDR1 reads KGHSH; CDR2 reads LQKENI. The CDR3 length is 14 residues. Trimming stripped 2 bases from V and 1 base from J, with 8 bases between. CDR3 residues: CASSPDRNNYGYTF. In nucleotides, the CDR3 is TGTGCCAGCTCACCAGACAGAAATAACTATGGCTACACCTTC.

The CDR3 protein is CATSDPRQFPQETQYF. The CDR3 DNA sequence: TGTGCCACCAGTGACCCCAGACAGTTTCCTCAAGAGACCCAGTACTTC. This chain links TRBV24-1 with TRBJ2-5, with a possible D match to TRBD1 (5 bases). CDR3 length: 16 residues. CDR1 and CDR2 (germline): KGHDR, SFDVKD. The V and J ends lost 4 bases and 2 bases respectively, with 16 bases between them.

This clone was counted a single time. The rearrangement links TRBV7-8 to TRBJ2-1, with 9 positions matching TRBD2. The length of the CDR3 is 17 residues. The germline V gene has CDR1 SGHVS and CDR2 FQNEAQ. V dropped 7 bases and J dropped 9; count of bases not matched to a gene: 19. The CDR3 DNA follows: TGTGCCAGCACCCCTTGGGGACCGGGACTAGCTTCTCTTGAGCAGTTCTTC. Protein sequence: CASTPWGPGLASLEQFF.

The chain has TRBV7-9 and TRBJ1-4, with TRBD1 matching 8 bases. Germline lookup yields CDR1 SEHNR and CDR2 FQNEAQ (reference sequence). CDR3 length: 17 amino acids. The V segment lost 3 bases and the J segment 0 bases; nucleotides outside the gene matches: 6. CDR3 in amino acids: CASSFYQGAATNEKLFF. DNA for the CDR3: TGTGCCAGCAGCTTCTACCAGGGGGCTGCAACTAATGAAAAACTGTTTTTT.

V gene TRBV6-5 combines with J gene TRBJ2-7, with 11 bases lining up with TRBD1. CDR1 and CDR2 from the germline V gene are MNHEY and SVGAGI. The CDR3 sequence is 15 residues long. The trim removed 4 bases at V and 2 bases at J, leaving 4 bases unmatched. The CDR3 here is CASSSQGQGAYEQYF. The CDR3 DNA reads TGTGCCAGCAGTTCACAGGGACAGGGGGCCTACGAGCAGTACTTC.

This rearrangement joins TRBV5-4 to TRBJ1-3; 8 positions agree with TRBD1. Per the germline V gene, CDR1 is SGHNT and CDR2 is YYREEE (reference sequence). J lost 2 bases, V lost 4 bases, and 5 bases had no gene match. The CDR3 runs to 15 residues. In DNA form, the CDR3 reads TGTGCCAGCAGCGCGAAGACAGGGGCTGGAAACACCATATATTTT. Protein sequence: CASSAKTGAGNTIYF.

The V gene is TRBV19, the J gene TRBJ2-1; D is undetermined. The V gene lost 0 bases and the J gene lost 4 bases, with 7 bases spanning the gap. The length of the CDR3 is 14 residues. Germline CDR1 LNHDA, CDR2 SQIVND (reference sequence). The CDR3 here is CASSIDRGYNEQFF. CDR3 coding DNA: TGTGCCAGTAGTATAGATCGCGGATACAATGAGCAGTTCTTC.

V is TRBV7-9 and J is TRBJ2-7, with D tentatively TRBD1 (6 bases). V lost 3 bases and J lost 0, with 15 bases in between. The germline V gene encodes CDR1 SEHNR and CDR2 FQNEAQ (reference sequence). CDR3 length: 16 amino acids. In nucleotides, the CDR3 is TGTGCCAGCAGCTTTCAGATTTCGGGACACTCCTACGAGCAGTACTTC. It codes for CASSFQISGHSYEQYF.

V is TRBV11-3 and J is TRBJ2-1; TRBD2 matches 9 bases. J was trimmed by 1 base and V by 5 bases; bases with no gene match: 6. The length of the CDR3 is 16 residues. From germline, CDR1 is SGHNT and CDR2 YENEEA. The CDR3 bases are TGTGCCAGCAGCCCGGGACTAGCAGGGTCCTACAATGAGCAGTTCTTC. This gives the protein CASSPGLAGSYNEQFF.

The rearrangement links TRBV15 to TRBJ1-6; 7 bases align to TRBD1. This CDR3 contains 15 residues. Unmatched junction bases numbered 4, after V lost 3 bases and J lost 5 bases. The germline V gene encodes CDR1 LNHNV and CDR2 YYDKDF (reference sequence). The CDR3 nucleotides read TGTGCCACCAGCAGGGACAGGCTGGATAATTCACCCCTCCACTTT. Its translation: CATSRDRLDNSPLHF.

The chain's CDR3 is CASSPSGGTKAFF. The DNA of the CDR3 is TGTGCCAGCAGCCCCTCCGGGGGAACTAAAGCTTTCTTT. V usage is TRBV11-2 and J usage is TRBJ1-1; D might be TRBD1 (5 bases). Trimming cost V 5 bases and J 9 bases, with 16 bases left between them. Germline V CDR1 and CDR2: SGHAT, FQNNGV. The CDR3 spans 13 residues.

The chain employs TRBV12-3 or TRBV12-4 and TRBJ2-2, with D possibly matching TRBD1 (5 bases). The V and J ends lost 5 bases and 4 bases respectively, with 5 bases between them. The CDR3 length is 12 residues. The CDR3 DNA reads TGTGCCAGCAGTACAGGCACCGGGGAGCTGTTTTTT. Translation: CASSTGTGELFF.

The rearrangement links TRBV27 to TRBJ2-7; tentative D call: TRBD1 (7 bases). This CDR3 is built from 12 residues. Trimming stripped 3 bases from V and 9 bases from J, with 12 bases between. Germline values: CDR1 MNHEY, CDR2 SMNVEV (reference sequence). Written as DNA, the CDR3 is TGTGCCAGCAGTTTCTCAGGGGGGAGGCAGTACTTC. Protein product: CASSFSGGRQYF.

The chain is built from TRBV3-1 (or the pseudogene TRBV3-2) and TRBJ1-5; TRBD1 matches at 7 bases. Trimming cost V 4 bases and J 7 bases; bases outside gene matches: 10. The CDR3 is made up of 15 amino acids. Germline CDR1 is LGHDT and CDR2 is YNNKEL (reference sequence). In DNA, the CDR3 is TGTGCCAGCAGCCCAGGGACAGAACGAGGACAGCCCCAGCATTTT. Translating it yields CASSPGTERGQPQHF.

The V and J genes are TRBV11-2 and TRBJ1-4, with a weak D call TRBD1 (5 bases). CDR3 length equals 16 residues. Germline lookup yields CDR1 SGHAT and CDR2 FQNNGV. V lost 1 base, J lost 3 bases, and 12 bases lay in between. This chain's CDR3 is CASSLAPGPPNEKLFF. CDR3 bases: TGTGCCAGCAGCTTAGCCCCGGGACCGCCTAATGAAAAACTGTTTTTT.

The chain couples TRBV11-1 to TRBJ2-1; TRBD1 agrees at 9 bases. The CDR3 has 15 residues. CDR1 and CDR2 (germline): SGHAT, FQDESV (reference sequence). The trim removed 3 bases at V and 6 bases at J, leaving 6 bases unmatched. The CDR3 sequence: CASSLGTGFGNEQFF. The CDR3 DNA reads TGTGCCAGCAGCTTGGGGACAGGGTTTGGCAATGAGCAGTTCTTC.

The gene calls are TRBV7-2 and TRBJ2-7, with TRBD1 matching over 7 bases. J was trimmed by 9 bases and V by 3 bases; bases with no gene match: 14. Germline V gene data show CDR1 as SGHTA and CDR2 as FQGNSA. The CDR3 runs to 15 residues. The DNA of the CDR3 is TGTGCCAGCAGCTTTTTCGAGACAGGGAAGGTGGCGCAGTACTTC. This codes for CASSFFETGKVAQYF. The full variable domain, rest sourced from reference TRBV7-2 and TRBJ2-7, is GAGVSQSPSNKVTEKGKDVELRCDPISGHTALYWYRQSLGQGLEFLIYFQGNSAPDKSGLPSDRFSAERTGGSVSTLTIQRTQQEDSAVYLCASSFFETGKVAQYFGPGTRLTVT.

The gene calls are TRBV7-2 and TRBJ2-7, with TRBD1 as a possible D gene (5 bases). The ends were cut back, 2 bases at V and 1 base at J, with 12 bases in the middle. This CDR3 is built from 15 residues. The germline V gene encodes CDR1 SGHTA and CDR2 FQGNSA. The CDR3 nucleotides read TGTGCCAGCAGCTTATCAGGGTCCCAATCCTACGAGCAGTACTTC. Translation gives CASSLSGSQSYEQYF.

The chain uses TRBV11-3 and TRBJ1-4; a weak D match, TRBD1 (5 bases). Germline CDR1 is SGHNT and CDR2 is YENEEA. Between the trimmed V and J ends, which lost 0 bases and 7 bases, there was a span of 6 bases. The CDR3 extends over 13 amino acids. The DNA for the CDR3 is TGTGCCAGCAGCTTAGACCAGGGTGAAAAACTGTTTTTT. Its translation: CASSLDQGEKLFF.

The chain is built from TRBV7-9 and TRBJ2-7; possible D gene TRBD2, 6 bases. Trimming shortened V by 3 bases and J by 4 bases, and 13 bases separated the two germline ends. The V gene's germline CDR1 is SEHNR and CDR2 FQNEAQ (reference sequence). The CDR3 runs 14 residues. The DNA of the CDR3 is TGTGCCAGCAGCTTCGGTTGGCGGGAATACGAGCAGTACTTC. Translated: CASSFGWREYEQYF.

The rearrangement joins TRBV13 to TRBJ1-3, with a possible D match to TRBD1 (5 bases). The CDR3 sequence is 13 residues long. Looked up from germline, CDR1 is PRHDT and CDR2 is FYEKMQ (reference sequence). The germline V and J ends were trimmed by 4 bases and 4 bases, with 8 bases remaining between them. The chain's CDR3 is CASSSGYGNTIYF. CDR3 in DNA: TGTGCCAGCAGCTCAGGGTACGGAAACACCATATATTTT.

In DNA form, the CDR3 reads TGTGCCAGCAGTTACTGGGGACAGTTTAGGGGCACTGAAGCTTTCTTT. The encoded protein is CASSYWGQFRGTEAFF. The V call is TRBV6-6, the J call TRBJ1-1; 7 positions match TRBD1. Germline values: CDR1 MNHNY, CDR2 SVGAGI (reference sequence). The CDR3 sequence is 16 residues long. Germline trimming cut 1 base from V and 4 bases from J; bases unmatched to any gene: 9.

CDR3 sequence reads: CASRGLQGPAYGYTF. The CDR3 nucleotides are TGTGCCAGCAGAGGGCTACAGGGGCCGGCCTATGGCTACACCTTC. The chain couples TRBV2 to TRBJ1-2; 7 nucleotides agree with TRBD1. Germline loops: CDR1 SNHLY, CDR2 FYNNEI. After removal of 6 bases from V and 4 bases from J, the junction contained 11 bases not matched to a gene. The CDR3 runs to 15 residues.

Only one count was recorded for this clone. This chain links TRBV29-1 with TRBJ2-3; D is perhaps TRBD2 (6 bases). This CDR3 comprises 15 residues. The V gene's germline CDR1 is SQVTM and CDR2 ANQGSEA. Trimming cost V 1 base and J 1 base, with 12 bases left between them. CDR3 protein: CSVEVMGLRTDTQYF. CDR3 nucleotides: TGCAGCGTTGAAGTAATGGGACTGCGCACAGATACGCAGTATTTT.

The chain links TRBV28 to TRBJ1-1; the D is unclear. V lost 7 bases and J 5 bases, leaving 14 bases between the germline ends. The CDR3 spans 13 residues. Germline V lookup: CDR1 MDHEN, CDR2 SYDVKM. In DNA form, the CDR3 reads TGTGCCAGCACTCTTAATCCCGATACTGAAGCTTTCTTT. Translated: CASTLNPDTEAFF.

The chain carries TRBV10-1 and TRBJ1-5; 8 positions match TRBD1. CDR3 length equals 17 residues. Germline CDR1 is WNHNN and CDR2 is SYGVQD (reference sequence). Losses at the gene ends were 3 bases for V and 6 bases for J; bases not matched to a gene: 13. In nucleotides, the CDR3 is TGCGCCAGCAGTGATCCCCGGACAGGGTGGCAGAGTCAGCCCCAGCATTTT. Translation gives CASSDPRTGWQSQPQHF.

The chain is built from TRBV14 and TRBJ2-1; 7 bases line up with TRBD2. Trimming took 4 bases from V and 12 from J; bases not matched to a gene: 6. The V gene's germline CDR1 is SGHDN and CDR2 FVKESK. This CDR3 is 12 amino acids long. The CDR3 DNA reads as TGTGCCAGCAGCCCCTTTCTAGCGGTGCAGTTCTTC. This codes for CASSPFLAVQFF.

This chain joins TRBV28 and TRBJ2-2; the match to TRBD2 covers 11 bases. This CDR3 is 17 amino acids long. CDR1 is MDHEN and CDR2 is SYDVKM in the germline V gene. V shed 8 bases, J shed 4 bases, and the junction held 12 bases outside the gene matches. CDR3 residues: CASLPSSGRGATGELFF. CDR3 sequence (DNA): TGTGCCAGCTTACCCAGTAGCGGGAGGGGGGCCACCGGGGAGCTGTTTTTT.

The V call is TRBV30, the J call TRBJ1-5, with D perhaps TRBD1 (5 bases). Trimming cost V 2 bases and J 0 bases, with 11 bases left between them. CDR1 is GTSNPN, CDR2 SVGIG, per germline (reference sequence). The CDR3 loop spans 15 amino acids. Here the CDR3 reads CAWSRGGPSNQPQHF. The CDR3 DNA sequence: TGTGCCTGGAGTAGGGGTGGCCCTAGCAATCAGCCCCAGCATTTT.